A single sample gave rise to the 7 T cell receptor beta chains below, sequenced in a study of somatic mutations in cytotoxic T cells in rheumatoid arthritis. The assay was immunoSEQ multiplex PCR, and TCRdb's table has in-frame clones only and misses some. Of under 11,000 clones in the sample, around 80% were seen once. Sequenced: CD8+ T cells sorted from blood. These receptors all come from an adult with rheumatoid arthritis.

The genes are TRBV5-5 and TRBJ2-1, with 13 bases lining up with TRBD2. The germline V gene has CDR1 SGHKS and CDR2 YYEKEE (reference sequence). V shed 4 bases, J shed 4 bases, and the junction held 5 bases outside the gene matches. The CDR3 covers 16 residues. The CDR3 region has the DNA TGTGCCAGCAGCGCACGACTAGCGGGGGGTTACAATGAGCAGTTCTTC. Its protein product is CASSARLAGGYNEQFF. The whole variable domain, filled in from reference TRBV5-5 and TRBJ2-1, reads DAGVTQSPTHLIKTRGQQVTLRCSPISGHKSVSWYQQVLGQGPQFIFQYYEKEERGRGNFPDRFSARQFPNYSSELNVNALLLGDSALYLCASSARLAGGYNEQFFGPGTRLTVL.

J is TRBJ2-1 and V is TRBV27; D unresolved. The CDR3 spans 12 residues. Trimming took 6 bases from V and 1 from J, leaving 4 bases between them. Germline V gives CDR1 MNHEY, CDR2 SMNVEV (reference sequence). CDR3 in amino acids: CASRASYNEQFF. CDR3 nucleotides: TGTGCCAGCAGGGCTTCCTACAATGAGCAGTTCTTC.

This sequence joins TRBV7-9 and TRBJ1-1; D might be TRBD1 (5 bases). Per germline, CDR1 SEHNR and CDR2 FQNEAQ (reference sequence). Trimming stripped 6 bases from V and 4 bases from J, with 21 bases between. CDR3 size: 16 residues. CDR3 in DNA: TGTGCCAGCAGTCCGAACTCGGGGGGGGATTTCACTGAAGCTTTCTTT. This translates into CASSPNSGGDFTEAFF.

V usage is TRBV5-6 and J usage is TRBJ1-5; TRBD1 matches 9 bases. In germline, CDR1 is SGHDT, CDR2 YYEEEE. V trimming: 3 bases; J trimming: 4 bases; junction bases outside the gene matches: 2. The CDR3 is 14 amino acids. The CDR3 nucleotides are TGTGCCAGCAGCTCCGGGACAGGGAATCAGCCCCAGCATTTT. This gives the protein CASSSGTGNQPQHF.

The DNA of the CDR3 is TGTGCCAGCATTCAGGTGGGGGACAATGAGCAGTTCTTC. Translation gives CASIQVGDNEQFF. The V and J genes are TRBV2 and TRBJ2-1; tentatively, D is TRBD1 or TRBD2 (5 bases each). V dropped 7 bases and J dropped 5 bases, with 12 bases sitting between them. Germline V lookup: CDR1 SNHLY, CDR2 FYNNEI. This CDR3 spans 13 amino acids.

CDR3 DNA sequence: TGTGCCAGCAGCCCAGGGGGGGGACCATACAATGAGCAGTTCTTC. It specifies CASSPGGGPYNEQFF. The genes are TRBV27 and TRBJ2-1; possibly TRBD1 or TRBD2 for D (7 bases each). This CDR3 contains 15 residues. Germline lookup yields CDR1 MNHEY and CDR2 SMNVEV (reference sequence). V was clipped by 6 bases and J by 4 bases, with 16 bases between them.

This clone occurred a few times. The V gene is TRBV6-6, the J gene TRBJ2-3; D is ambiguous. The V and J ends lost 0 bases and 7 bases respectively, with 2 bases between them. CDR3 length: 11 amino acids. Germline-derived CDR1 and CDR2 are MNHNY and SVGAGI (reference sequence). CDR3 sequence: CASSYSYTQYF. The CDR3 region has the DNA TGTGCCAGCAGTTACTCGTATACGCAGTATTTT.